What follows describes a single T cell receptor (beta chain). Germline CDR1 KGHSH, CDR2 LQKENI. Between the trimmed V and J ends, which lost 3 bases and 7 bases, there was a span of 10 bases. The CDR3 has 13 residues. Libraries were prepared by immunoSEQ multiplex PCR; TCRdb keeps only in-frame clonotypes and omits some of them. Of some 71,000 clones in the sample, about nine tenths were seen once. This specimen comes from a study of T cell changes during pregnancy in multiple sclerosis. This sequence originates from a female donor with multiple sclerosis, enrolled in a pregnancy study. The specimen comprised peripheral blood, sampled in the third trimester of pregnancy. The V and J genes are TRBV18 and TRBJ1-5; D remains unclear. CDR3 DNA sequence: TGTGCCAGCTCACCCCCGACGGGACAGCCCCAGCATTTT. Its protein product is CASSPPTGQPQHF.